This T cell receptor beta chain appears in the sequencing data of a study of neurological immune-mediated disorders. This clonotype was counted at least ten times. One entry per CDR3 protein, called by TCRdb with MiXCR from the 5' RACE reads. Of 65,000 to 95,000 distinct CDR3 sequences in the sample, approximately 5% are singletons; the top ten hold about 2%. The receptor comes from a woman aged 30 to 39 with multiple sclerosis. Source material: PBMCs.

For the CDR3, the DNA is TGTGCCAGCAGCTGGAACACCGGGGAGCTGTTTTTT. It is translated as CASSWNTGELFF. J is TRBJ2-2 and V is TRBV5-5; D unresolved. This CDR3 has 12 amino acids. Looked up from germline, CDR1 is SGHKS and CDR2 is YYEKEE (reference sequence). Trimming removed 3 bases from V and 1 base from J, with 1 base in between.